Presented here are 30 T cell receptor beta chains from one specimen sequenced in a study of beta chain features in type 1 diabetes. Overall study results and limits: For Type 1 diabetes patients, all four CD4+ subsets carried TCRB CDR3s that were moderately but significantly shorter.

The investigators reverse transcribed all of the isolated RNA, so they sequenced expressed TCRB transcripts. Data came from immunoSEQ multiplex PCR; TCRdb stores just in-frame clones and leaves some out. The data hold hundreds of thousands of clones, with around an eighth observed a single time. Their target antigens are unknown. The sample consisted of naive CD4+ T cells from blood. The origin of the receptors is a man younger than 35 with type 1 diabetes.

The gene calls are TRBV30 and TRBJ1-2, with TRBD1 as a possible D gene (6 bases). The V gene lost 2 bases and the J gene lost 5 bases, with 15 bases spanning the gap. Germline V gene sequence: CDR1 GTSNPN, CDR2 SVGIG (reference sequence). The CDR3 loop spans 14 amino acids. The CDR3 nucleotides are TGTGCCTGGAGTCATGACAGGCACGGGTATGGCTACACCTTC. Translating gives CAWSHDRHGYGYTF.

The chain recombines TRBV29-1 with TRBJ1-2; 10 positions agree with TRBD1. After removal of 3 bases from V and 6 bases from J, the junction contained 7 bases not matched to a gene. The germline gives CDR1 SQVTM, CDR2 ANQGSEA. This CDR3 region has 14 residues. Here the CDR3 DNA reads TGCAGCGTTGAGAGGGACAGGGGAGGCAATGGCTACACCTTC. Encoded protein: CSVERDRGGNGYTF.

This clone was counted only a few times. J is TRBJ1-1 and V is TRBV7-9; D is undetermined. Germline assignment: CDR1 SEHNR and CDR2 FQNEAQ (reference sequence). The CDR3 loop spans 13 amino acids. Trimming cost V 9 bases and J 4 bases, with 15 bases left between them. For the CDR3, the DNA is TGTGCCAGTACGGCCCTAGTGCTCACTGAAGCTTTCTTT. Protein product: CASTALVLTEAFF. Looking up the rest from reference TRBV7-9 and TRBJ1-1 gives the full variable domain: DTGVSQNPRHKITKRGQNVTFRCDPISEHNRLYWYRQTLGQGPEFLTYFQNEAQLEKSRLLSDRFSAERPKGSFSTLEIQRTEQGDSAMYLCASTALVLTEAFFGQGTRLTVV.

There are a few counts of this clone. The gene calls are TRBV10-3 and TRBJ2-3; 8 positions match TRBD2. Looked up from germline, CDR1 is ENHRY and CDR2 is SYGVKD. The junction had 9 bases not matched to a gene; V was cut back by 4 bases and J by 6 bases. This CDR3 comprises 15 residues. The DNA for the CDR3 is TGTGCCATCAGTGGGGGGCGGGAGGTCCCGGATACGCAGTATTTT. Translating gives CAISGGREVPDTQYF.

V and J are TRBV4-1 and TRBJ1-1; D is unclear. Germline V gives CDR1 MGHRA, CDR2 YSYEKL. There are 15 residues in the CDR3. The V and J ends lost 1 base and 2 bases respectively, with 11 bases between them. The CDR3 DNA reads TGCGCCAGCAGCCAAGTCCAGGACCCTAACACTGAAGCTTTCTTT. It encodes CASSQVQDPNTEAFF.

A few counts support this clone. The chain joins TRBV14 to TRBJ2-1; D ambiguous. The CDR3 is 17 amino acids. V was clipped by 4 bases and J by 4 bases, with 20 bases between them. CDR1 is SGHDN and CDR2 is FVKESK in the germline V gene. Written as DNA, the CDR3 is TGTGCCAGCAGCCCAAGATCAACCAGGATTTTATACAATGAGCAGTTCTTC. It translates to CASSPRSTRILYNEQFF.

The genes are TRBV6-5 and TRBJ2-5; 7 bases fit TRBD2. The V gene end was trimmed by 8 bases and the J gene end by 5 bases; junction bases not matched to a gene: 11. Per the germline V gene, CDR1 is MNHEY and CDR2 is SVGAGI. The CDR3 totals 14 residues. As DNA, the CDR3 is TGTGCCAGCTGTGGAGCGGGGCGCTGGGAGACCCAGTACTTC. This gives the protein CASCGAGRWETQYF.

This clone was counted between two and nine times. The chain's CDR3 is CASSQEATQETQYF. The CDR3 bases are TGCGCCAGCAGCCAAGAGGCTACTCAAGAGACCCAGTACTTC. The V call is TRBV4-1, the J call TRBJ2-5; D remains unclear. Germline V gene data show CDR1 as MGHRA and CDR2 as YSYEKL. This CDR3 comprises 14 residues. V dropped 0 bases and J dropped 2 bases, with 7 bases sitting between them.

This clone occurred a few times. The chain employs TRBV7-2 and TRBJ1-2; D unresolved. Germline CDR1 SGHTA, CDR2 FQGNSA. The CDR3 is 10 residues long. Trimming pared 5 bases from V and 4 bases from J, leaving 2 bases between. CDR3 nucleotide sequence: TGTGCCAGCAGCGTCTATGGCTACACCTTC. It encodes CASSVYGYTF.

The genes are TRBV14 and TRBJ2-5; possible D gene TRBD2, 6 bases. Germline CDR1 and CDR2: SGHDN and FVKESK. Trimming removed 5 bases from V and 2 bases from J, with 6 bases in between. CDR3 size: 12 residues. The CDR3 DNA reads TGTGCCAGCAGCGGGAGGCAAGAGACCCAGTACTTC. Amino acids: CASSGRQETQYF.

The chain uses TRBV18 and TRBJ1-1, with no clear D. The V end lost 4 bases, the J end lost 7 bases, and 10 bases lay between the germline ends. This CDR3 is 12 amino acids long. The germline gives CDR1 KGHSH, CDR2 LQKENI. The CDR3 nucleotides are TGTGCCAGCTCACGCACAACAAATGAAGCTTTCTTT. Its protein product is CASSRTTNEAFF.

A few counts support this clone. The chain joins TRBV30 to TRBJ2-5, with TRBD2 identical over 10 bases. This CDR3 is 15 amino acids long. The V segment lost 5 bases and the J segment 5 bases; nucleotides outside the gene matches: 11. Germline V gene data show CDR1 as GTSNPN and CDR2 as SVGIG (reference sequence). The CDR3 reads CAWVGSSGGRETQYF. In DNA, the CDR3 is TGTGCCTGGGTCGGCTCTAGCGGGGGCCGGGAGACCCAGTACTTC.

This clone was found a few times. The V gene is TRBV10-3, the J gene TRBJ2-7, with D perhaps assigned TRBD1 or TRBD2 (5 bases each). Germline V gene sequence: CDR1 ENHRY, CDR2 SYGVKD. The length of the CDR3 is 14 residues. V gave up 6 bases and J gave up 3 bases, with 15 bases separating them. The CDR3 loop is CAISRSRGGYEQYF. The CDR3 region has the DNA TGTGCCATCAGCCGGAGCCGTGGGGGCTACGAGCAGTACTTC.

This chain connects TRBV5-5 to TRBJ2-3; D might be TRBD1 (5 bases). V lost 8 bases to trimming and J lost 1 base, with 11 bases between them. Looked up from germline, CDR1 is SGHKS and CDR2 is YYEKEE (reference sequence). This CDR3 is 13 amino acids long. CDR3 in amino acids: CASQRGGTDTQYF. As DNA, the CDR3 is TGTGCCAGTCAAAGGGGCGGCACAGATACGCAGTATTTT.

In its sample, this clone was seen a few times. The CDR3 loop reads CASSLNRVSEQYF. The DNA for the CDR3 is TGTGCCAGCAGCTTAAACAGGGTCTCCGAGCAGTACTTC. The V gene is TRBV5-8, the J gene TRBJ2-7; a possible D gene is TRBD1 (6 bases). This CDR3 comprises 13 residues. V dropped 2 bases and J dropped 6 bases, with 12 bases sitting between them. Per germline, CDR1 SGHTS and CDR2 YDEGEE.

CDR3 nucleotide sequence: TGTGCCAGCAGCTTAGGCTTCGAGCAGTTCTTC. It translates to CASSLGFEQFF. The V gene is TRBV11-3, the J gene TRBJ2-1; D gene unclear. V gave up 1 base and J gave up 10 bases, with 5 bases separating them. Germline-derived CDR1 and CDR2 are SGHNT and YENEEA. CDR3 length: 11 residues.

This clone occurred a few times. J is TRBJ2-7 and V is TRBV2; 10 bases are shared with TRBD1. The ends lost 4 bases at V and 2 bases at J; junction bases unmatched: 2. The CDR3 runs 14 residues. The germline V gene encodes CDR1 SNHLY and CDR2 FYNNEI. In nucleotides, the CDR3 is TGTGCCAGCAGTGCCGGACAGGGGGCCTACGAGCAGTACTTC. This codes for CASSAGQGAYEQYF. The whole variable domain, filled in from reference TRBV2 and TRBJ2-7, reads EPEVTQTPSHQVTQMGQEVILRCVPISNHLYFYWYRQILGQKVEFLVSFYNNEISEKSEIFDDQFSVERPDGSNFTLKIRSTKLEDSAMYFCASSAGQGAYEQYFGPGTRLTVT.

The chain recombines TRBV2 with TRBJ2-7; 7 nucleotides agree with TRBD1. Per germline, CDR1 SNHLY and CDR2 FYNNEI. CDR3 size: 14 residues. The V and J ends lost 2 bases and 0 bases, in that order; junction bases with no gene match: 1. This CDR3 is CASSEWDSSYEQYF. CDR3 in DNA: TGTGCCAGCAGTGAATGGGACAGCTCCTACGAGCAGTACTTC.

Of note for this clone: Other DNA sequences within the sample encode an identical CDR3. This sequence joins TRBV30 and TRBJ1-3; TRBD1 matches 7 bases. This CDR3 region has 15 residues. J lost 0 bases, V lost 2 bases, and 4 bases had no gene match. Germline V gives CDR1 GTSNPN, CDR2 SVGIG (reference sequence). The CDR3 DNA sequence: TGTGCCTGGAGTAGGGGACAGAGCTCTGGAAACACCATATATTTT. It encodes CAWSRGQSSGNTIYF.

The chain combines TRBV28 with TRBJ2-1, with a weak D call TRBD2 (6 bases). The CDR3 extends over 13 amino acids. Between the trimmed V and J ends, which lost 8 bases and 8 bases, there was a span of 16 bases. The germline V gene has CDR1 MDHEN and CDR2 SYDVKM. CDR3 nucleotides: TGTGCCAGCCAAAGAGGCTCGGGGGATGAGCAGTTCTTC. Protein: CASQRGSGDEQFF.

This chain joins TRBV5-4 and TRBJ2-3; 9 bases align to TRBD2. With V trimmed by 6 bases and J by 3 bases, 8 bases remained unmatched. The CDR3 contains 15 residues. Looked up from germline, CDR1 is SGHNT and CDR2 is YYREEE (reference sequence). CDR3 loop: CASTARLAETDTQYF. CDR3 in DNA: TGTGCCAGCACCGCCAGACTAGCGGAAACAGATACGCAGTATTTT. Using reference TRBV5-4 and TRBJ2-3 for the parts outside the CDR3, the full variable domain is ETGVTQSPTHLIKTRGQQVTLRCSSQSGHNTVSWYQQALGQGPQFIFQYYREEENGRGNFPPRFSGLQFPNYSSELNVNALELDDSALYLCASTARLAETDTQYFGPGTRLTVL.

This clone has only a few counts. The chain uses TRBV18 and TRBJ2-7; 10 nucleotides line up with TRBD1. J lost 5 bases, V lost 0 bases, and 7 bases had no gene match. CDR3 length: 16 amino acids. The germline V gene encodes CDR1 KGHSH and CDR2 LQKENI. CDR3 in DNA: TGTGCCAGCTCACCACCCTTTCCGGGACAGGGGAACGAGCAGTACTTC. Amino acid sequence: CASSPPFPGQGNEQYF. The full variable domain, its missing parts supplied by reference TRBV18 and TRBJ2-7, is NAGVMQNPRHLVRRRGQEARLRCSPMKGHSHVYWYRQLPEEGLKFMVYLQKENIIDESGMPKERFSAEFPKEGPSILRIQQVVRGDSAAYFCASSPPFPGQGNEQYFGPGTRLTVT.

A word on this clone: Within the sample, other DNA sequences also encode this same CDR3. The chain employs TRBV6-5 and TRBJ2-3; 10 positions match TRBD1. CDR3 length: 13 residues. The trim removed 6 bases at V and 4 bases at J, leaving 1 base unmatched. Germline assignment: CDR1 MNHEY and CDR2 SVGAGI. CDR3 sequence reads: CASRTGGSDTQYF. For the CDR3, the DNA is TGTGCCAGCAGGACAGGGGGCTCAGATACGCAGTATTTT.

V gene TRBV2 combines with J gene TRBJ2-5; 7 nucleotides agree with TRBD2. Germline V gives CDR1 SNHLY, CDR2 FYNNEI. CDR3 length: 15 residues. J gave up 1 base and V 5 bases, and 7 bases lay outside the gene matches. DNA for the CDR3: TGTGCCAGCAGTCCTCTCGGCGGGGGCCAAGAGACCCAGTACTTC. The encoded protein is CASSPLGGGQETQYF.

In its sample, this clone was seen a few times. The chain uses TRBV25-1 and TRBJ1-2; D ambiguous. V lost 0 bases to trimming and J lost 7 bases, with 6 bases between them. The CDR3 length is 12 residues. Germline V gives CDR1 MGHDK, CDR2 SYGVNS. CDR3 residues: CASSEYRLGYTF. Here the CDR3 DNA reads TGTGCCAGCAGTGAATACCGTCTTGGCTACACCTTC.

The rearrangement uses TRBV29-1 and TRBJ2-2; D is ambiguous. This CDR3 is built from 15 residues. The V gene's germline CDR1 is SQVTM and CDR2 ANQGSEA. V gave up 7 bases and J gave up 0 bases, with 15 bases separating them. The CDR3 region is CSGRGDLANTGELFF. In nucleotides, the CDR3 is TGCAGCGGCCGAGGCGACTTAGCGAACACCGGGGAGCTGTTTTTT.

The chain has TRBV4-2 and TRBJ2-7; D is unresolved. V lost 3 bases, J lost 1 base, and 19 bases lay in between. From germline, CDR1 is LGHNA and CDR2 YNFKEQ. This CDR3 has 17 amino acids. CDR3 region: CASSHPPGSLGSYEQYF. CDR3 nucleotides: TGTGCCAGCAGCCACCCCCCGGGTTCCCTGGGATCCTACGAGCAGTACTTC.

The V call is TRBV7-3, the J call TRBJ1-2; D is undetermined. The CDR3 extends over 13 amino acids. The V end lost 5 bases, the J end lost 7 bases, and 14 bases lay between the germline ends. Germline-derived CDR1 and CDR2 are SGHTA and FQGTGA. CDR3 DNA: TGTGCCAGCAGCCAGGCCGCCGAGACTGGCTACACCTTC. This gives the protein CASSQAAETGYTF.

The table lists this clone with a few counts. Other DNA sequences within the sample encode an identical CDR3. CDR3 region: CASSPPGQGNQPQHF. DNA of the CDR3: TGTGCCAGCTCACCACCGGGACAGGGAAATCAGCCCCAGCATTTT. The chain has TRBV18 and TRBJ1-5, with 9 bases fitting TRBD1. The CDR3 is 15 residues long. V lost 0 bases and J lost 4; bases outside the gene matches: 1. Per germline, CDR1 KGHSH and CDR2 LQKENI.

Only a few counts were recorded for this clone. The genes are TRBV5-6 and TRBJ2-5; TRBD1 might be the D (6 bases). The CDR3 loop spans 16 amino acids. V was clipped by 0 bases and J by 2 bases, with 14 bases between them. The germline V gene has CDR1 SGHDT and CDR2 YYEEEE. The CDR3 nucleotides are TGTGCCAGCAGCTTGGTAGGCAGGGGAATACAAGAGACCCAGTACTTC. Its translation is CASSLVGRGIQETQYF.